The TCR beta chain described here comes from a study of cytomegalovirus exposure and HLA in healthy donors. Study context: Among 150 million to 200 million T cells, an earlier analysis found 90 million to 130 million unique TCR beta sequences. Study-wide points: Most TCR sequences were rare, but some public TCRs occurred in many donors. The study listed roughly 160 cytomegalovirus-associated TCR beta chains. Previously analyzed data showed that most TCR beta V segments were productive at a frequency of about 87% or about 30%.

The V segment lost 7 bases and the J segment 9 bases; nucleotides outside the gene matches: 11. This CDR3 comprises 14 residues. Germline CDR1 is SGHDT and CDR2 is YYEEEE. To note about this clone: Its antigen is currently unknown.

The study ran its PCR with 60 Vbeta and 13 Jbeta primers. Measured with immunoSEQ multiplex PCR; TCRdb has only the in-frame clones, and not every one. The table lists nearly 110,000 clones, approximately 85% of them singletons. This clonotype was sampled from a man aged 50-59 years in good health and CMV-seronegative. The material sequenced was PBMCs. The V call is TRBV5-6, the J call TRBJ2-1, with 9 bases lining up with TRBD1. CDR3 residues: CASDRDRAFGEQFF. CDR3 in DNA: TGTGCCAGCGACCGGGACAGGGCCTTTGGTGAGCAGTTCTTC.